These 25 T cell receptor beta chains were sequenced from one sample in a study of blood T cell repertoires in COVID-19. Only in-frame clones appear in the TCRdb table, and some are missing; sequencing was by immunoSEQ multiplex PCR. This sample has about 56,000 clones, with approximately 80% found just once. Input material: peripheral blood. The origin of the receptors is an elderly woman with acute or convalescent COVID-19.

The chain couples TRBV11-3 to TRBJ2-1; 7 bases align to TRBD1. The CDR3 is 15 residues long. V trimming: 5 bases; J trimming: 6 bases; junction bases outside the gene matches: 10. The germline CDR1 and CDR2 sequences are SGHNT and YENEEA. This chain's CDR3 is CASSLRSNRGNEQFF. As DNA, the CDR3 is TGTGCCAGCAGCCTCAGAAGTAACAGGGGCAATGAGCAGTTCTTC.

The genes are TRBV24-1 and TRBJ2-3; 9 positions agree with TRBD1. V lost 0 bases to trimming and J lost 3 bases; unmatched junction nucleotides: 6. CDR1 and CDR2 from the germline V gene are KGHDR and SFDVKD. The CDR3 covers 17 residues. The CDR3 sequence is CATSDLGTGLGTDTQYF. The CDR3 DNA is TGTGCCACCAGTGATTTGGGGACAGGGTTAGGTACAGATACGCAGTATTTT.

The V and J genes are TRBV9 and TRBJ1-2, with 7 bases fitting TRBD1. CDR1 and CDR2 from the germline V gene are SGDLS and YYNGEE. The CDR3 contains 15 residues. The trim removed 3 bases at V and 3 bases at J, leaving 8 bases unmatched. The CDR3 loop is CASSAQSQGDYGYTF. The DNA of the CDR3 is TGTGCCAGCAGCGCTCAATCCCAGGGGGACTATGGCTACACCTTC.

This clone was picked up one time. The V gene is TRBV12-3 or TRBV12-4, the J gene TRBJ1-2; 7 bases are shared with TRBD1. With 6 bases clipped from V and 6 bases from J, the junction kept 7 bases outside the gene matches. The CDR3 runs 13 residues. CDR3 region: CASRTTGKDGYTF. The DNA of the CDR3 is TGTGCCAGCAGAACGACAGGGAAGGATGGCTACACCTTC.

V usage is TRBV7-2 and J usage is TRBJ1-5, with 7 bases identical to TRBD1. Germline values: CDR1 SGHTA, CDR2 FQGNSA. Trimming cost V 5 bases and J 2 bases; bases outside gene matches: 3. This CDR3 region has 14 residues. CDR3 bases: TGTGCCAGCAGCCGGGACAGCGGCAATCAGCCCCAGCATTTT. Translating it yields CASSRDSGNQPQHF.

This chain connects TRBV5-6 to TRBJ2-7, with a weak D call TRBD1 (6 bases). CDR3 size: 14 residues. Trimming took off 4 bases at V and 3 bases at J, with 14 bases between the two ends. Germline assignment: CDR1 SGHDT and CDR2 YYEEEE. The CDR3 loop reads CASSILDRRYEQYF. CDR3 nucleotides: TGTGCCAGCAGCATCCTTGACAGGCGCTACGAGCAGTACTTC.

The J gene is TRBJ2-7, the V gene TRBV29-1; maybe TRBD2 (5 bases). V gave up 6 bases and J gave up 6 bases, with 18 bases separating them. The CDR3 sequence is 13 residues long. From germline, CDR1 is SQVTM and CDR2 ANQGSEA. The CDR3 DNA reads TGCAGCGTCGAAACTAGTGTTCCTGGCGAGCAGTACTTC. As protein: CSVETSVPGEQYF.

The chain recombines TRBV29-1 with TRBJ1-4; D is ambiguous. Trimming took 4 bases from V and 4 from J, leaving 10 bases between them. Per the germline V gene, CDR1 is SQVTM and CDR2 is ANQGSEA. CDR3 size: 13 residues. CDR3 amino acids: CSVAGRDNEKLFF. The CDR3 DNA is TGCAGCGTTGCCGGACGGGATAATGAAAAACTGTTTTTT.

There are a few counts of this clone. The chain is built from TRBV10-3 and TRBJ1-1; 8 bases map to TRBD1. Germline V lookup: CDR1 ENHRY, CDR2 SYGVKD. The CDR3 runs to 13 residues. V was clipped by 6 bases and J by 5 bases; unmatched bases: 5. DNA for the CDR3: TGTGCCATCAGACCGGACAGGGAAACTGAAGCTTTCTTT. It translates to CAIRPDRETEAFF.

J is TRBJ2-7 and V is TRBV9; D is unresolved. From germline, CDR1 is SGDLS and CDR2 YYNGEE. The CDR3 consists of 13 residues. The germline V and J ends were trimmed by 4 bases and 5 bases, with 13 bases remaining between them. CDR3 protein: CASSTPPRNEQYF. CDR3 coding DNA: TGTGCCAGCAGCACTCCACCCAGGAACGAGCAGTACTTC.

The rearrangement uses TRBV5-1 and TRBJ2-2, with D maybe TRBD2 (6 bases). Between the trimmed V and J ends, which lost 4 bases and 5 bases, there was a span of 21 bases. The CDR3 runs to 17 residues. Germline V gene data show CDR1 as SGHRS and CDR2 as YFSETQ. The CDR3 DNA sequence: TGCGCCAGCAGCCGGGACGGGGGACGAACAGTGACCGGGGAGCTGTTTTTT. This gives the protein CASSRDGGRTVTGELFF.

This clone appeared once. The rearrangement uses TRBV6-6 and TRBJ2-7; D possibly corresponds to TRBD2 (7 bases). Per germline, CDR1 MNHNY and CDR2 SVGAGI (reference sequence). The V end lost 8 bases, the J end lost 0 bases, and 20 bases lay between the germline ends. The CDR3 runs to 16 residues. As DNA, the CDR3 is TGTGCCAGCTTCTCTTCGGGCGGGGGCAGCTCCTACGAGCAGTACTTC. This encodes CASFSSGGGSSYEQYF.

The chain uses TRBV7-7 and TRBJ2-2; 8 bases are a match to TRBD1. The germline V gene has CDR1 SSHAT and CDR2 FNYEAQ (reference sequence). The CDR3 contains 15 residues. Germline trimming cut 4 bases from V and 5 bases from J; bases unmatched to any gene: 6. Here the CDR3 DNA reads TGTGCCAGCAGCTCTGGACAGGGCGAAACCGGGGAGCTGTTTTTT. Its translation is CASSSGQGETGELFF.

V is TRBV9 and J is TRBJ1-1; tentatively, D is TRBD1 (5 bases). The V gene's germline CDR1 is SGDLS and CDR2 YYNGEE. CDR3 length equals 14 residues. The germline V and J ends were trimmed by 0 bases and 4 bases, with 10 bases remaining between them. The CDR3 region is CASSVVQGGTEAFF. CDR3 DNA sequence: TGTGCCAGCAGCGTAGTGCAGGGCGGCACTGAAGCTTTCTTT.

This chain connects TRBV3-1 (or the pseudogene TRBV3-2) to TRBJ1-1; tentatively, D is TRBD1 (5 bases). The CDR3 has 14 residues. Germline CDR1 LGHDT, CDR2 YNNKEL (reference sequence). Trimming took off 4 bases at V and 10 bases at J, with 19 bases between the two ends. The CDR3: CASSPSGLGHGAFF. The CDR3, as DNA: TGTGCCAGCAGCCCCTCAGGGTTAGGCCATGGAGCTTTCTTT.

This chain uses TRBV10-1 with TRBJ2-3, with D unclear. The germline V gene encodes CDR1 WNHNN and CDR2 SYGVQD (reference sequence). This CDR3 spans 14 amino acids. V was cut by 3 bases and J by 2 bases, with 9 bases left in between. CDR3 sequence reads: CASSDPYPTDTQYF. For the CDR3, the DNA is TGCGCCAGCAGTGACCCTTATCCCACAGATACGCAGTATTTT.

The V and J genes are TRBV6-2 or TRBV6-3 and TRBJ2-7; D unclear. CDR3 size: 14 residues. Germline values: CDR1 MNHEY, CDR2 SVGEGT. V shed 0 bases and J shed 2 bases, with 8 bases lying between them. The CDR3 is CASSYSQVTYEQYF. The CDR3 coding sequence is TGTGCCAGCAGTTACTCCCAGGTGACCTACGAGCAGTACTTC.

This CDR3 is CASSPSGGAGTQYF. The CDR3 DNA reads TGCGCCAGCAGCCCAAGCGGGGGCGCAGGGACCCAGTACTTC. This rearrangement joins TRBV5-1 to TRBJ2-5; 8 bases fit TRBD2. The V segment lost 4 bases and the J segment 7 bases; nucleotides outside the gene matches: 9. Looked up from germline, CDR1 is SGHRS and CDR2 is YFSETQ. CDR3 length: 14 residues.

The V and J genes are TRBV27 and TRBJ2-2; D perhaps matches TRBD2 (7 bases). The germline CDR1 and CDR2 sequences are MNHEY and SMNVEV (reference sequence). The V and J ends lost 6 bases and 4 bases respectively, with 15 bases between them. This CDR3 comprises 15 residues. The chain's CDR3 is CASSRRGPTTGELFF. CDR3 DNA: TGTGCCAGCAGCCGGCGGGGGCCGACCACCGGGGAGCTGTTTTTT.

This chain's CDR3 is CASSLEITHSSGNTIYF. CDR3 DNA: TGTGCCAGCAGCTTGGAGATTACCCACAGCTCTGGAAACACCATATATTTT. The chain combines TRBV5-8 with TRBJ1-3; D remains unclear. CDR1 is SGHTS and CDR2 is YDEGEE in the germline V gene. V was shortened by 0 bases and J by 0 bases, with 13 bases between the two germline ends. The CDR3 spans 17 residues.

This chain uses TRBV6-4 with TRBJ2-2; the D gene is possibly TRBD2 (6 bases). Germline CDR1 and CDR2: MRHNA and SNTAGT. This CDR3 is built from 15 residues. V lost 4 bases and J 3 bases, leaving 12 bases between the germline ends. CDR3 DNA: TGTGCCAGCAGTGCTTTGGCGGGGCACACCGGGGAGCTGTTTTTT. This gives the protein CASSALAGHTGELFF.

This clone was found once. The V and J genes are TRBV3-1 (or the pseudogene TRBV3-2) and TRBJ2-1; D perhaps matches TRBD1 (5 bases). Trimming left V 6 bases short and J 0 bases short, with 12 bases between. The germline gives CDR1 LGHDT, CDR2 YNNKEL (reference sequence). The CDR3 runs 15 residues. The CDR3 coding sequence is TGTGCCAGCAGTCCCCCTAGGGGCTCCTACAATGAGCAGTTCTTC. It is translated as CASSPPRGSYNEQFF.

As DNA, the CDR3 is TGTGCCAGCAGCTGGCGGGACTACACAGATACGCAGTATTTT. It encodes CASSWRDYTDTQYF. The chain employs TRBV5-4 and TRBJ2-3, with TRBD2 identical over 7 bases. This CDR3 has 14 amino acids. Per germline, CDR1 SGHNT and CDR2 YYREEE (reference sequence). J gave up 2 bases and V 3 bases, and 3 bases lay outside the gene matches.

CDR3 amino acids: CASSIVAGSYEQYF. The CDR3 nucleotides read TGTGCCAGTAGTATAGTTGCAGGGTCCTACGAGCAGTACTTC. The chain couples TRBV19 to TRBJ2-7; TRBD1 is a possible D gene (5 bases). CDR3 length equals 14 residues. The V end lost 1 base, the J end lost 1 base, and 8 bases lay between the germline ends. The germline gives CDR1 LNHDA, CDR2 SQIVND (reference sequence).

V gene TRBV11-3 combines with J gene TRBJ2-1; 8 bases agree with TRBD1. This CDR3 contains 18 residues. Germline CDR1 SGHNT, CDR2 YENEEA. The trim removed 5 bases at V and 8 bases at J, leaving 20 bases unmatched. The CDR3 nucleotides are TGTGCCAGCAGCGAAGGACAGGGCTTTGGTCCGGGGGATGATGAGCAGTTCTTC. It is translated as CASSEGQGFGPGDDEQFF.